This T cell receptor beta chain was observed in a study of control samples from healthy donors and cancer patients. The method was immunoSEQ multiplex PCR; TCRdb's version includes in-frame clones alone and lacks a portion of them. Seen here are 57,000 or so clones, around 89% observed once, and the top ten hold almost 6%. Sequencing was done on a sample of PBMCs. The TCR comes from a man aged 60-69 years with colorectal cancer.

The CDR3 sequence: CASSYPSKRLAGWTGELFF. As DNA, the CDR3 is TGTGCCAGCAGTTACCCATCAAAGAGACTAGCGGGGTGGACCGGGGAGCTGTTTTTT. This chain connects TRBV6-2 or TRBV6-3 to TRBJ2-2; TRBD2 matches 11 bases. V shed 2 bases, J shed 5 bases, and the junction held 13 bases outside the gene matches. Germline CDR1 and CDR2: MNHEY and SVGEGT. This CDR3 has 19 amino acids.